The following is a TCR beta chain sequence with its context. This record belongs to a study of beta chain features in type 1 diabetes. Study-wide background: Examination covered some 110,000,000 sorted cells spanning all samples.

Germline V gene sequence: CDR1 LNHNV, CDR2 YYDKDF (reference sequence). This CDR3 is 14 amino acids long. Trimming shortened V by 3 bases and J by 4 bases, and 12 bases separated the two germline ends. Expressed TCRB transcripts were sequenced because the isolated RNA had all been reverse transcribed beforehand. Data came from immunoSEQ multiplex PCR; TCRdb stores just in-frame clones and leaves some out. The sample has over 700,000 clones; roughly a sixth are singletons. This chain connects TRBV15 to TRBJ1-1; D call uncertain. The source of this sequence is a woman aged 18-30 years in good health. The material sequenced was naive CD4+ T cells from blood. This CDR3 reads CATSRATSATEAFF. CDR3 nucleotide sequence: TGTGCCACCAGCAGGGCCACATCGGCCACTGAAGCTTTCTTT.